This T cell receptor (beta chain) emerged from a study of OX40 agonist ivuxolimab in advanced cancers. At the level of the study: In this trial design, patients received ivuxolimab intravenously at 0.01 to 10 mg/kg every 2 weeks.

Sequencing was performed with immunoSEQ multiplex PCR; in TCRdb, only in-frame clones are kept and a portion is missing. In the table there are fewer than 95,000 clones, over 80% of which are singletons. CDR1 and CDR2 (germline): SQVTM, ANQGSEA. The J segment lost 8 bases and the V segment lost 4 bases, leaving 7 bases of the junction unmatched. The CDR3 totals 13 residues. The study's findings and limits: Antigen specificity remained undetermined for the expanded peripheral T cells.

On this clone: Its antigen is undetermined.

The sequence was obtained from an adult with an advanced solid tumor such as melanoma, head and neck, liver or kidney cancer. Here the sequenced sample was CD4+ or CD8+ T cells sorted from blood, taken in a trial of the OX40 agonist ivuxolimab. The rearrangement joins TRBV29-1 to TRBJ1-4; 7 bases align to TRBD1. The CDR3 bases are TGCAGCGTTGCGCGACAGGGCTCGGAAAAACTGTTTTTT. Its protein is CSVARQGSEKLFF.